This T cell receptor (beta chain) emerged from a study of T cell responses to AZD1222 COVID-19 vaccine. Study background: Combined were second doses at about 4 or about 12 weeks. The study, taken as a whole, reports: The repertoires were collected only after the peak T cell response. Clonal diversity was possibly underestimated, and the donors were mostly white British, with more females. Spike-specific TCR breadth and depth went up after people got two AZD1222 doses.

As regards this clone: Antigen: not known.

The germline V gene encodes CDR1 MNHEY and CDR2 SVGAGI. The V gene lost 5 bases and the J gene lost 1 base, with 9 bases spanning the gap. This CDR3 has 13 residues. The table came from immunoSEQ multiplex PCR; TCRdb's copy has only in-frame clones and leaves some out. Of about 85,000 clones in the sample, about nine tenths were seen once. The TCR originated in an adult in good health. Sequencing used peripheral blood, obtained on day 0 of AZD1222 vaccination. V and J are TRBV6-5 and TRBJ2-7, with unresolved D. The CDR3 here is CASSPPASYEQYF. In DNA, the CDR3 is TGTGCCAGCAGTCCCCCAGCATCCTACGAGCAGTACTTC.